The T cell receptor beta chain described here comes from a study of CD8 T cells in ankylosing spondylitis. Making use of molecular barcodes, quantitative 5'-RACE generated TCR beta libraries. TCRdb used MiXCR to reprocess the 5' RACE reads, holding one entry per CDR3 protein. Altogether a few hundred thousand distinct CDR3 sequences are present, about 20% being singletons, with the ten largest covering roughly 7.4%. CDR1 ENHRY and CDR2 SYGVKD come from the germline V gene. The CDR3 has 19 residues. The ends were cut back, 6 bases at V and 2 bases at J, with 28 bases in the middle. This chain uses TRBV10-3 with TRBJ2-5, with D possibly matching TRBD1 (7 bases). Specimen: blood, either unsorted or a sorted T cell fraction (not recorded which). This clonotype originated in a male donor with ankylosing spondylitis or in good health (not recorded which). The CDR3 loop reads CAISPGQRGGGGVQETQYF. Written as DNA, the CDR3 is TGTGCCATCAGCCCGGGACAGAGGGGTGGAGGAGGGGTACAAGAGACCCAGTACTTC.